Shown below are 18 T cell receptor beta chains from a single sample sequenced in a study of spatial heterogeneity in lung cancer. Time point described: sample taken at primary tumor resection. TCRdb reanalysed the 5' RACE reads using MiXCR and keeps one entry per CDR3 protein. The sample has fewer than 40,000 distinct CDR3 sequences; roughly 7.4% are singletons. Sequenced material: PBMCs, taken at surgery. The receptor source for this set is a male donor with early-stage non-small cell lung cancer.

This clonotype was detected a few times. The rearrangement links TRBV9 to TRBJ2-3; 7 bases align to TRBD2. CDR1 and CDR2 (germline): SGDLS, YYNGEE. V dropped 2 bases and J dropped 3; count of bases not matched to a gene: 9. This CDR3 comprises 16 residues. CDR3 region: CASSVNPGGGTDTQYF. The CDR3 region has the DNA TGTGCCAGCAGCGTGAACCCGGGAGGTGGAACAGATACGCAGTATTTT.

At least ten counts were recorded for this clonotype. The CDR3 DNA is TGTGCCAGCAGTTCTTGGACAGTCACAGATACGCAGTATTTT. Its translation: CASSSWTVTDTQYF. V is TRBV2 and J is TRBJ2-3; D might be TRBD1 (6 bases). This CDR3 has 14 residues. V dropped 5 bases and J dropped 2 bases, with 11 bases sitting between them. In germline, CDR1 is SNHLY, CDR2 FYNNEI.

This clonotype came up many times. This chain joins TRBV5-8 and TRBJ2-3, with unresolved D. This CDR3 contains 12 residues. Trimming pared 3 bases from V and 1 base from J, leaving 3 bases between. The germline CDR1 and CDR2 sequences are SGHTS and YDEGEE. CDR3 bases: TGTGCCAGCAGCTCAGGCACAGATACGCAGTATTTT. This encodes CASSSGTDTQYF.

This clonotype was counted many times. This chain links TRBV29-1 with TRBJ1-1; D remains ambiguous. This CDR3 has 13 amino acids. With 3 bases removed from V and 1 base from J, the gap between germline ends came to 9 bases. Germline loops: CDR1 SQVTM, CDR2 ANQGSEA. CDR3 region: CSVDVQQNTEAFF. The CDR3 DNA sequence: TGCAGCGTTGATGTACAGCAGAACACTGAAGCTTTCTTT.

This clonotype has ten or more counts. The chain employs TRBV10-3 and TRBJ1-2; TRBD1 matches 8 bases. Germline values: CDR1 ENHRY, CDR2 SYGVKD. J lost 2 bases, V lost 0 bases, and 5 bases had no gene match. This CDR3 is built from 16 residues. CDR3 DNA sequence: TGTGCCATCAGTGAGTCGAGGACAGGGCCGAACTATGGCTACACCTTC. Protein sequence: CAISESRTGPNYGYTF.

In this sample, this clonotype turned up many times. V is TRBV7-9 and J is TRBJ2-3; tentatively, D is TRBD2 (6 bases). Germline V gene data show CDR1 as SEHNR and CDR2 as FQNEAQ (reference sequence). This CDR3 comprises 10 residues. V lost 10 bases and J lost 6, with 8 bases in between. The CDR3 spells CATRGDTQYF. The DNA for the CDR3 is TGTGCCACCCGGGGGGATACGCAGTATTTT.

This clonotype was observed a handful of times. CDR3 residues: CSATYLGTAYGYTF. As DNA, the CDR3 is TGCAGTGCTACCTACCTTGGGACAGCCTATGGCTACACCTTC. The rearrangement joins TRBV20-1 to TRBJ1-2; TRBD1 matches 7 bases. Trimming cost V 4 bases and J 4 bases; bases outside gene matches: 9. This CDR3 spans 14 amino acids. Germline lookup yields CDR1 DFQATT and CDR2 SNEGSKA (reference sequence).

There are many counts of this clonotype. This chain uses TRBV18 with TRBJ2-1; 8 nucleotides line up with TRBD1. This CDR3 has 15 amino acids. With 1 base clipped from V and 8 bases from J, the junction kept 7 bases outside the gene matches. Germline CDR1 is KGHSH and CDR2 is LQKENI. CDR3 in amino acids: CASSPQQGVGDEQFF. The CDR3 DNA reads TGTGCCAGCTCACCACAACAGGGGGTAGGCGATGAGCAGTTCTTC.

This clonotype occurred many times. This rearrangement joins TRBV6-6 to TRBJ2-6; unclear D gene. Germline V gives CDR1 MNHNY, CDR2 SVGAGI (reference sequence). Trimming left V 6 bases short and J 6 bases short, with 18 bases between. The CDR3 spans 16 residues. The CDR3 DNA is TGTGCCAGCAGCCCTCCCTTGGCCAGCTTGGCCAACGTCCTGACTTTC. Translation: CASSPPLASLANVLTF.

This clonotype has ten or more counts. The J gene is TRBJ1-1, the V gene TRBV18; D unresolved. In germline, CDR1 is KGHSH, CDR2 LQKENI. V lost 3 bases, J lost 3 bases, and 17 bases lay in between. The CDR3 is 16 amino acids. The CDR3 loop is CASSPRTLKVDTEAFF. The CDR3 DNA sequence: TGTGCCAGCTCACCGCGTACCTTGAAGGTTGACACTGAAGCTTTCTTT.

The table lists this clonotype with many counts. This chain joins TRBV12-3 or TRBV12-4 and TRBJ2-1, with 12 bases identical to TRBD2. The J segment lost 5 bases and the V segment lost 6 bases, leaving 5 bases of the junction unmatched. This CDR3 comprises 15 residues. The CDR3 sequence is CASRPLAGGHNEQFF. The CDR3 nucleotides are TGTGCCAGCAGGCCTCTAGCGGGGGGGCACAATGAGCAGTTCTTC.

The rearrangement links TRBV12-3 or TRBV12-4 to TRBJ1-3; D possibly corresponds to TRBD1 (6 bases). Deletions cut 3 bases from V and 2 bases from J, with 11 bases between. This CDR3 comprises 15 residues. The chain's CDR3 is CASSFAGAAGNTIYF. CDR3 DNA sequence: TGTGCCAGCAGTTTTGCGGGGGCAGCTGGAAACACCATATATTTT.

This clonotype has ten or more counts. The rearrangement uses TRBV4-3 and TRBJ2-7, with D possibly matching TRBD2 (5 bases). Germline CDR1 is LGHNA and CDR2 is YSLEER. This CDR3 has 13 amino acids. V shed 0 bases and J shed 7 bases, with 10 bases lying between them. Written as DNA, the CDR3 is TGCGCCAGCAGCCAAGAAGTCCCGGGGGAGCAGTACTTC. Translating gives CASSQEVPGEQYF.

This clonotype turned up a few times. This sequence joins TRBV6-1 and TRBJ2-5; 7 positions match TRBD1. V shed 6 bases and J 1 base; nucleotides not matched to a gene: 5. CDR3 length equals 14 residues. CDR1 MNHNS and CDR2 SASEGT come from the germline V gene. CDR3 loop: CASRTGYSQETQYF. CDR3 nucleotides: TGTGCCAGCAGGACAGGGTACAGCCAAGAGACCCAGTACTTC.

The chain employs TRBV6-4 and TRBJ1-1; TRBD1 is a possible D gene (6 bases). CDR3 size: 14 residues. Germline CDR1 is MRHNA and CDR2 is SNTAGT. Deletions cut 5 bases from V and 1 base from J, with 11 bases between. The CDR3 DNA is TGTGCCAGCAGTAAACAGGGTTCGAACACTGAAGCTTTCTTT. Its protein product is CASSKQGSNTEAFF.

By share, this clonotype ranks as medium-sized (0.01 to 0.1%). The rearrangement uses TRBV12-3 or TRBV12-4 and TRBJ2-1, with 8 bases matching TRBD2. This CDR3 spans 14 amino acids. V dropped 8 bases and J dropped 4; count of bases not matched to a gene: 7. The CDR3 protein is CASLRGGSYNEQFF. The CDR3 nucleotides are TGTGCCAGCTTACGGGGGGGGTCTTACAATGAGCAGTTCTTC.

Details on this clonotype: Just one base apart from a much larger clone, this may be a read error. The V and J genes are TRBV19 and TRBJ1-1; D remains unclear. The CDR3 loop spans 14 amino acids. Germline V gives CDR1 LNHDA, CDR2 SQIVND (reference sequence). Trimming removed 6 bases at V and 1 base at J, with 12 bases between. CDR3 in amino acids: CASRKENPNTEAFF. In nucleotides, the CDR3 is TGTGCCAGTAGGAAAGAAAATCCGAACACTGAAGCTTTCTTT.

Worth noting for this clonotype: A clone one base away is much larger, so this may be a read error. The chain joins TRBV6-6 to TRBJ1-1; no clear D gene. V shed 0 bases and J shed 2 bases, with 10 bases lying between them. The CDR3 is 15 residues long. Germline CDR1 is MNHNY and CDR2 is SVGAGI (reference sequence). Here the CDR3 reads CASSYSQLINTEAFF. In DNA form, the CDR3 reads TGTGCCAGCAGTTACTCGCAACTCATCAACACTGAAGCTTTCTTT.